Each of the 13 T cell receptor beta chains below was sequenced from the same sample in a study of identical twins. One entry per CDR3 protein results from TCRdb running MiXCR on the 5' RACE reads. The repertoire has under 250,000 distinct CDR3 sequences, 6% to 9% of them found once; the top ten carry about 1.8%. The data were also submitted as part of a second study, on yellow fever vaccine responses in identical twins.

Sequenced: memory (CD45RO+) T cells sorted from blood. Every receptor here comes from a woman aged 18-35 years in good health.

This clonotype was seen only once. The V and J genes are TRBV9 and TRBJ2-5, with TRBD2 identical over 12 bases. V was pared by 3 bases and J by 5 bases, with 5 bases of the junction left unmatched. The length of the CDR3 is 15 residues. Per germline, CDR1 SGDLS and CDR2 YYNGEE. The CDR3 region has the DNA TGTGCCAGCAGCGCTAGCGGGGGGGCCCTGGAGACCCAGTACTTC. Translating gives CASSASGGALETQYF.

This clonotype was counted at least ten times. This chain connects TRBV7-6 to TRBJ2-7; TRBD1 agrees at 7 bases. J was trimmed by 6 bases and V by 5 bases; bases with no gene match: 13. The CDR3 totals 15 residues. Per germline, CDR1 SGHVS and CDR2 FNYEAQ. The CDR3, as DNA: TGTGCCAGCAGCCTTCTCCGGGACAGCTATTCCGAGCAGTACTTC. This translates into CASSLLRDSYSEQYF.

This chain links TRBV3-1 with TRBJ1-1; 7 nucleotides line up with TRBD1. Unmatched junction bases numbered 5, after V lost 0 bases and J lost 4 bases. In germline, CDR1 is LGHDT, CDR2 YNNKEL (reference sequence). CDR3 length: 15 amino acids. CDR3 residues: CASSQEGGMGTEAFF. CDR3 coding DNA: TGTGCCAGCAGCCAAGAAGGGGGCATGGGCACTGAAGCTTTCTTT.

This clonotype was seen ten or more times. The chain carries TRBV4-1 and TRBJ2-3; D gene unclear. Germline loops: CDR1 MGHRA, CDR2 YSYEKL. The CDR3 length is 15 residues. V was pared by 4 bases and J by 6 bases, with 17 bases between. The CDR3 sequence is CASSPRSRGSDTQYF. CDR3 nucleotides: TGCGCCAGCAGCCCAAGGTCCAGAGGATCGGATACGCAGTATTTT.

The V and J genes are TRBV7-2 and TRBJ2-1, with D perhaps matching TRBD1 or TRBD2 (9 bases each). Trimming left V 2 bases short and J 10 bases short, with 18 bases between. The CDR3 consists of 15 residues. Germline CDR1 SGHTA, CDR2 FQGNSA. In nucleotides, the CDR3 is TGTGCCAGCAGCTTATTTGCGGGGGGGACAGGGGAGCAGTTCTTC. This sequence encodes CASSLFAGGTGEQFF.

This clonotype was detected ten times or more. The chain joins TRBV7-2 to TRBJ2-5; D gene uncertain. This CDR3 is built from 13 residues. Germline assignment: CDR1 SGHTA and CDR2 FQGNSA. V was cut by 3 bases and J by 2 bases, with 7 bases left in between. DNA of the CDR3: TGTGCCAGCAGCTTCCAGGAACAAGAGACCCAGTACTTC. It encodes CASSFQEQETQYF.

This clonotype was seen at least ten times. The chain links TRBV27 to TRBJ2-1; D not resolved. Germline CDR1 MNHEY, CDR2 SMNVEV (reference sequence). The CDR3 extends over 12 amino acids. Trimming removed 5 bases from V and 1 base from J, with 3 bases in between. DNA of the CDR3: TGTGCCAGCAGTCGATCCTACAATGAGCAGTTCTTC. It is translated as CASSRSYNEQFF.

The rearrangement joins TRBV29-1 to TRBJ1-1; D remains ambiguous. The V end was cut by 7 bases, the J end by 0 bases, with 3 bases between. CDR1 is SQVTM, CDR2 ANQGSEA, per germline. This CDR3 spans 10 amino acids. For the CDR3, the DNA is TGCAGCGCCATGAACACTGAAGCTTTCTTT. It codes for CSAMNTEAFF. The full variable domain, its missing parts supplied by reference TRBV29-1 and TRBJ1-1, is SAVISQKPSRDICQRGTSLTIQCQVDSQVTMMFWYRQQPGQSLTLIATANQGSEATYESGFVIDKFPISRPNLTFSTLTVSNMSPEDSSIYLCSAMNTEAFFGQGTRLTVV.

This clonotype was counted between two and nine times. The V gene is TRBV6-1, the J gene TRBJ1-5; 7 nucleotides agree with TRBD1. With 9 bases clipped from V and 0 bases from J, the junction kept 11 bases outside the gene matches. The CDR3 has 16 amino acids. Germline CDR1 reads MNHNS; CDR2 reads SASEGT. This CDR3 is CASILRTGDSNQPQHF. Written as DNA, the CDR3 is TGTGCCAGTATTCTCCGTACAGGGGATAGCAATCAGCCCCAGCATTTT.

V and J are TRBV7-2 and TRBJ1-1, with unresolved D. Between the trimmed V and J ends, which lost 1 base and 0 bases, there was a span of 9 bases. CDR3 size: 15 residues. The germline CDR1 and CDR2 sequences are SGHTA and FQGNSA. The CDR3 nucleotides read TGTGCCAGCAGCTTAGGGTACGGGATGAACACTGAAGCTTTCTTT. Residues: CASSLGYGMNTEAFF.

CDR3: CASSSRARAGIGELFF. CDR3 bases: TGTGCCAGCAGCTCACGGGCCAGGGCTGGGATCGGGGAGCTGTTTTTT. The V and J genes are TRBV7-2 and TRBJ2-2; D perhaps matches TRBD1 (5 bases). The germline CDR1 and CDR2 sequences are SGHTA and FQGNSA. This CDR3 is built from 16 residues. Trimming cost V 4 bases and J 7 bases, with 19 bases left between them.

This rearrangement joins TRBV19 to TRBJ2-7, with D tentatively TRBD2 (5 bases). The germline CDR1 and CDR2 sequences are LNHDA and SQIVND (reference sequence). The CDR3 is 14 residues long. The V gene lost 1 base and the J gene lost 6 bases, with 13 bases spanning the gap. For the CDR3, the DNA is TGTGCCAGTAGTATAGCAGGCGGGTCGGGCGAGCAGTACTTC. Protein product: CASSIAGGSGEQYF.

This clonotype has ten or more counts. Germline is not matched at one junction end, which may reflect a read error. The chain joins TRBV11-2 to TRBJ2-1; 10 bases match TRBD2. This CDR3 is built from 19 residues. CDR1 SGHAT and CDR2 FQNNGV come from the germline V gene. CDR3 sequence reads: CASTLRSLAGAFSYNEQFF. The CDR3 region has the DNA TGTGCCAGCACCTTAAGGTCTCTAGCGGGGGCCTTCTCCTACAATGAGCAGTTCTTC.